This passage covers 30 T cell receptor beta chains from one sample sequenced in a study of OX40 agonist ivuxolimab in advanced cancers. Libraries were prepared by immunoSEQ multiplex PCR; TCRdb keeps only in-frame clonotypes and omits some of them. The repertoire includes about 73,000 clones, around 80% of them detected once, and about 2.4% sits in the top ten. The material was CD4+ or CD8+ T cells sorted from blood, obtained in a trial of the OX40 agonist ivuxolimab. The receptors were sampled from an adult with an advanced solid tumor such as melanoma, head and neck, liver or kidney cancer.

The chain employs TRBV10-3 and TRBJ1-1; 10 bases match TRBD1. CDR3 length: 11 amino acids. In germline, CDR1 is ENHRY, CDR2 SYGVKD. The V segment lost 6 bases and the J segment 10 bases; nucleotides outside the gene matches: 2. The CDR3 is CAIRGDRGAFF. CDR3 nucleotides: TGTGCCATCAGGGGGGACAGGGGAGCTTTCTTT.

The chain joins TRBV15 to TRBJ1-3, with D possibly being TRBD1 (5 bases). The CDR3 is 14 residues long. The ends were cut back, 5 bases at V and 1 base at J, with 9 bases in the middle. Germline CDR1 and CDR2: LNHNV and YYDKDF (reference sequence). Here the CDR3 reads CATSAGISGNTIYF. For the CDR3, the DNA is TGTGCCACCAGCGCAGGGATTTCTGGAAACACCATATATTTT.

The V call is TRBV12-1, the J call TRBJ2-1; TRBD2 is the table's D call and was not checked against the DNA. TRBV12-1 is a known pseudogene. The CDR3 length is 17 residues. This CDR3 reads CASSPGPLAGGINEQFF. The DNA for the CDR3 is TGTGCCAGCAGCCCCGGGCCCCTAGCGGGGGGGATCAATGAGCAGTTCTTC.

The V and J genes are TRBV6-5 and TRBJ2-7; D not certain. V lost 7 bases, J lost 1 base, and 14 bases lay in between. CDR1 and CDR2 from the germline V gene are MNHEY and SVGAGI. This CDR3 is built from 14 residues. In DNA form, the CDR3 reads TGTGCCAGCACCCGGACCCTAGGGTCCTACGAGCAGTACTTC. This codes for CASTRTLGSYEQYF.

The CDR3, as DNA: TGTGCCAGCAGTTACTCCTACAATGAGCAGTTCTTC. Encoded protein: CASSYSYNEQFF. The rearrangement joins TRBV6-5 to TRBJ2-1; D remains unclear. CDR3 length equals 12 residues. Trimming removed 0 bases from V and 3 bases from J, with 0 bases in between. CDR1 is MNHEY and CDR2 is SVGAGI in the germline V gene.

The chain carries TRBV7-8 and TRBJ2-7, with 11 bases lining up with TRBD1. Germline V gene lookup returns CDR1 SGHVS and CDR2 FQNEAQ. The trim removed 5 bases at V and 4 bases at J, leaving 10 bases unmatched. CDR3 length: 16 amino acids. The CDR3 protein is CASSPSSGTGGYEQYF. DNA of the CDR3: TGTGCCAGCAGCCCTAGTTCCGGGACAGGGGGGTACGAGCAGTACTTC.

The V call is TRBV21-1, the J call TRBJ2-1; whether TRBD2, the table's D call, matches the DNA was not checked. TRBV21-1 is noted as a pseudogene. The CDR3 is 19 amino acids. The CDR3 nucleotides are TGTGCCAGCAGCAAAGTGTGGGGGACTAGCGGGAGAATCATAAATGAGCAGTTCTTC. Translating gives CASSKVWGTSGRIINEQFF.

This clone came up a few times. The chain has TRBV2 and TRBJ2-1; 10 bases fit TRBD2. The germline CDR1 and CDR2 sequences are SNHLY and FYNNEI. CDR3 size: 17 residues. The ends lost 6 bases at V and 8 bases at J; junction bases unmatched: 16. CDR3 region: CASRFPREREGRDEQFF. The CDR3 coding sequence is TGTGCCAGCAGATTCCCTCGCGAGCGGGAGGGCCGCGATGAGCAGTTCTTC.

The J gene is TRBJ1-4, the V gene TRBV4-1; perhaps TRBD1 as D (5 bases). The ends were cut back, 2 bases at V and 8 bases at J, with 15 bases in the middle. The V gene's germline CDR1 is MGHRA and CDR2 YSYEKL. The CDR3 has 15 amino acids. CDR3 in DNA: TGCGCCAGCAGCCAATTCGTCCAGGGACGGGAAAAACTGTTTTTT. Protein: CASSQFVQGREKLFF.

This chain joins TRBV5-6 and TRBJ1-3; D is undetermined. From germline, CDR1 is SGHDT and CDR2 YYEEEE. The CDR3 is 14 residues long. V was pared by 4 bases and J by 0 bases, with 8 bases between. The CDR3 reads CASSPDPSGNTIYF. CDR3 in DNA: TGTGCCAGCAGCCCGGACCCCTCTGGAAACACCATATATTTT.

V gene TRBV2 combines with J gene TRBJ1-2; TRBD1 is a possible D gene (6 bases). Germline V gene lookup returns CDR1 SNHLY and CDR2 FYNNEI. V was clipped by 3 bases and J by 7 bases, with 12 bases between them. The CDR3 runs 13 residues. The CDR3 reads CASSDGGAFGYTF. CDR3 DNA: TGTGCCAGCAGTGATGGGGGGGCTTTTGGCTACACCTTC. The full variable domain, with the rest looked up from reference TRBV2 and TRBJ1-2, is EPEVTQTPSHQVTQMGQEVILRCVPISNHLYFYWYRQILGQKVEFLVSFYNNEISEKSEIFDDQFSVERPDGSNFTLKIRSTKLEDSAMYFCASSDGGAFGYTFGSGTRLTVV.

This clone was counted a few times. The gene calls are TRBV27 and TRBJ1-1; D perhaps matches TRBD1 (5 bases). The germline V gene encodes CDR1 MNHEY and CDR2 SMNVEV (reference sequence). V dropped 2 bases and J dropped 0 bases, with 10 bases sitting between them. CDR3 length: 15 residues. CDR3 amino acids: CASSLPGTVNTEAFF. The CDR3 DNA is TGTGCCAGCAGTTTACCTGGGACCGTGAACACTGAAGCTTTCTTT.

The V call is TRBV18, the J call TRBJ2-7; TRBD1 aligns across 8 bases. Germline CDR1 and CDR2: KGHSH and LQKENI. The CDR3 loop spans 14 amino acids. The J segment lost 4 bases and the V segment lost 6 bases, leaving 8 bases of the junction unmatched. The DNA for the CDR3 is TGTGCCAGCTCCCTCGGACAGGGAGTGTACGAGCAGTACTTC. It translates to CASSLGQGVYEQYF.

CDR3 bases: TGTGCCAGCAGCGCCATGCCGGGACAGGGGACATCTAATAGCAATCAGCCCCAGCATTTT. Its translation: CASSAMPGQGTSNSNQPQHF. V gene TRBV2 combines with J gene TRBJ1-5; 10 bases align to TRBD1. J gave up 0 bases and V 6 bases, and 17 bases lay outside the gene matches. The CDR3 sequence is 20 residues long. Germline V gene lookup returns CDR1 SNHLY and CDR2 FYNNEI.

The CDR3 reads CASSPILTGGGKNIQYF. CDR3 DNA sequence: TGTGCCAGCAGCCCCATCTTGACAGGGGGCGGTAAAAACATTCAGTACTTC. This chain uses TRBV13 with TRBJ2-4, with 10 bases that match TRBD1. The germline gives CDR1 PRHDT, CDR2 FYEKMQ (reference sequence). V lost 5 bases, J lost 4 bases, and 11 bases stayed unmatched. This CDR3 region has 17 residues.

The J gene is TRBJ1-5, the V gene TRBV2, with unresolved D. Germline CDR1 SNHLY, CDR2 FYNNEI. The ends were cut back, 2 bases at V and 0 bases at J, with 20 bases in the middle. CDR3 size: 19 residues. CDR3 protein: CASSERGLLADYSNQPQHF. As DNA, the CDR3 is TGTGCCAGCAGTGAAAGAGGCCTCCTAGCCGATTATAGCAATCAGCCCCAGCATTTT.

The chain employs TRBV18 and TRBJ1-5; a possible D gene is TRBD1 (6 bases). The CDR3 is 13 amino acids. V shed 2 bases and J shed 5 bases, with 7 bases lying between them. CDR1 is KGHSH and CDR2 is LQKENI in the germline V gene. DNA for the CDR3: TGTGCCAGCTCACCATGGACAGATCAGCCCCAGCATTTT. Translation gives CASSPWTDQPQHF.

This chain uses TRBV6-6 with TRBJ1-2; 11 bases are a match to TRBD1. Trimming at V came to 2 bases and at J to 7 bases, leaving 6 bases not matched to a gene. Germline loops: CDR1 MNHNY, CDR2 SVGAGI (reference sequence). The CDR3 covers 15 residues. CDR3 sequence: CASSYPPGQGVGYTF. The DNA of the CDR3 is TGTGCCAGCAGTTACCCACCGGGACAGGGGGTTGGCTACACCTTC.

The J gene is TRBJ2-4, the V gene TRBV27; 7 bases are shared with TRBD2. The V gene's germline CDR1 is MNHEY and CDR2 SMNVEV (reference sequence). Trimming at V came to 3 bases and at J to 7 bases, leaving 6 bases not matched to a gene. The CDR3 is 14 amino acids. CDR3 bases: TGTGCCAGCAGTTTGGGAGGGAGTCCGAACATTCAGTACTTC. Translated, it gives CASSLGGSPNIQYF.

The chain combines TRBV7-9 with TRBJ1-4; D not certain. V lost 1 base, J lost 8 bases, and 11 bases lay in between. CDR1 SEHNR and CDR2 FQNEAQ come from the germline V gene (reference sequence). The CDR3 totals 14 residues. The CDR3 DNA reads as TGTGCCAGCAGCTTAGGACTTGCGGGCGAAAAACTGTTTTTT. Protein product: CASSLGLAGEKLFF.

The V call is TRBV6-1, the J call TRBJ1-6; D is ambiguous. Germline assignment: CDR1 MNHNS and CDR2 SASEGT. This CDR3 is built from 16 residues. The V and J ends lost 4 bases and 16 bases respectively, with 26 bases between them. CDR3 coding DNA: TGTGCCAGCAGTGTAGGGTCAGCGGTAAATTTGGGTCAACTCCACTTT. It yields the protein CASSVGSAVNLGQLHF.

The chain joins TRBV11-2 to TRBJ1-2, with D hard to call. The V gene's germline CDR1 is SGHAT and CDR2 FQNNGV. V lost 0 bases and J lost 4, with 9 bases in between. The CDR3 consists of 14 residues. The CDR3 loop reads CASSLESGIYGYTF. The CDR3, as DNA: TGTGCCAGCAGCTTAGAGTCCGGAATCTATGGCTACACCTTC.

The chain carries TRBV10-3 and TRBJ2-5, with D unresolved. CDR1 ENHRY and CDR2 SYGVKD come from the germline V gene. Trimming cost V 2 bases and J 3 bases, with 10 bases left between them. The CDR3 contains 14 residues. CDR3 bases: TGTGCCATCAGTGAGGTGGTCCGAGAAGAGACCCAGTACTTC. Amino acid sequence: CAISEVVREETQYF.

V gene TRBV7-3 combines with J gene TRBJ1-1, with a possible D match to TRBD1 (5 bases). V shed 0 bases and J shed 11 bases, with 13 bases lying between them. This CDR3 has 13 residues. The germline V gene has CDR1 SGHTA and CDR2 FQGTGA. CDR3 bases: TGTGCCAGCAGCTTAACCCCACGGGACGATGCTTTCTTT. It specifies CASSLTPRDDAFF.

The rearrangement uses TRBV27 and TRBJ2-7; possibly TRBD1 for D (6 bases). The CDR3 extends over 14 amino acids. The germline V gene encodes CDR1 MNHEY and CDR2 SMNVEV (reference sequence). The V end was cut by 5 bases, the J end by 3 bases, with 14 bases between. The CDR3 coding sequence is TGTGCCAGCAGTCTAAAGGGGGAAATCTACGAGCAGTACTTC. It translates to CASSLKGEIYEQYF.

The chain employs TRBV5-8 and TRBJ1-6; D gene ambiguous. Trimming removed 4 bases at V and 7 bases at J, with 12 bases between. CDR3 length: 14 amino acids. Germline V gives CDR1 SGHTS, CDR2 YDEGEE. Here the CDR3 reads CASSPRRENSPLHF. Written as DNA, the CDR3 is TGTGCCAGCAGCCCCCGACGGGAGAATTCACCCCTCCACTTT.

The rearrangement links TRBV29-1 to TRBJ1-2; possible D gene TRBD1, 5 bases. V lost 7 bases to trimming and J lost 0 bases, with 9 bases between them. Germline-derived CDR1 and CDR2 are SQVTM and ANQGSEA. This CDR3 is 12 amino acids long. CDR3 in DNA: TGCAGCGGGGGCGAAACTAACTATGGCTACACCTTC. As protein: CSGGETNYGYTF.

The chain combines TRBV4-1 with TRBJ2-5; possibly TRBD2 for D (6 bases). This CDR3 comprises 14 residues. Germline V CDR1 and CDR2: MGHRA, YSYEKL. Trimming pared 2 bases from V and 3 bases from J, leaving 10 bases between. The CDR3 sequence: CASSQPTSEETQYF. DNA of the CDR3: TGCGCCAGCAGCCAACCGACTAGTGAAGAGACCCAGTACTTC.

CDR3 in DNA: TGTGCCACTGAACAGGGGTGGCAGCAAGAGACCCAGTACTTC. Residues: CATEQGWQQETQYF. The V gene is TRBV5-6, the J gene TRBJ2-5; 7 bases map to TRBD1. Germline loops: CDR1 SGHDT, CDR2 YYEEEE. J was trimmed by 2 bases and V by 9 bases; bases with no gene match: 10. This CDR3 comprises 14 residues.

The chain combines TRBV7-9 with TRBJ1-5; 9 nucleotides line up with TRBD1. Losses at the gene ends were 1 base for V and 9 bases for J; bases not matched to a gene: 10. CDR3 size: 16 residues. Germline lookup yields CDR1 SEHNR and CDR2 FQNEAQ (reference sequence). The CDR3 nucleotides are TGTGCCAGCAGCTTAGGCACGGGACAGGGCGGTTTGCCCCAGCATTTT. Its protein is CASSLGTGQGGLPQHF. Based on the CDR3 plus reference TRBV7-9 and TRBJ1-5, the full variable domain is DTGVSQNPRHKITKRGQNVTFRCDPISEHNRLYWYRQTLGQGPEFLTYFQNEAQLEKSRLLSDRFSAERPKGSFSTLEIQRTEQGDSAMYLCASSLGTGQGGLPQHFGDGTRLSIL.